This TCR beta chain comes out of a study of blood T cell repertoires in COVID-19. Study-wide background: The origin of the acute and convalescent COVID-19 samples was the United States, Italy and Spain. Sources were T cells, B-cell-depleted T cells, or PBMCs; the material itself was cDNA or gDNA.

Produced via immunoSEQ multiplex PCR; TCRdb's table is partial and in-frame only. The repertoire holds roughly 180,000 clones, with roughly 80% as singletons. Enrolled through a virtual design, the participants were between roughly 18 and 100 years of age and came from about two dozen US areas. The study assigned cohorts using participant-reported clinical history. Germline assignment: CDR1 MNHEY and CDR2 SMNVEV (reference sequence). This CDR3 comprises 14 residues. Trimming removed 2 bases from V and 7 bases from J; junction bases left unmatched: 4. The source of this sequence is a woman between 40 and 50 years old with acute COVID-19. The sample taken for sequencing was PBMCs or T cells enriched from blood (not recorded which). The chain couples TRBV27 to TRBJ2-2, with 7 bases aligning to TRBD1. CDR3 sequence (DNA): TGTGCCAGCAGTTTAAGGGGGCAAAACGGGGAGCTGTTTTTT. Residues: CASSLRGQNGELFF.